The present entry profiles one T cell receptor beta chain with its context. Methods described previously were used for bulk TCR libraries, and listed TCR primers were applied. TCRdb re-called the PCR reads with MiXCR, one entry per CDR3 protein. The table includes over 50,000 distinct CDR3 sequences, about a third detected once. The data are from a study of molecular identifiers for immune sequencing clone quantification. The CDR3 has 13 amino acids. V lost 2 bases and J 4 bases, leaving 7 bases between the germline ends. Germline V gene data show CDR1 as SNHLY and CDR2 as FYNNEI. Material: naive CD8+ T cells from blood, with Jurkat cell RNA spiked in. Subset described: FACS-sorted CD8+CD4-CCR7+CD45RA+ naive T cells. The V gene is TRBV2, the J gene TRBJ2-3; D unresolved. This TCR was sampled from a human donor in good health. Some libraries in this study had Jurkat cell RNA spiked in. CDR3 nucleotide sequence: TGTGCCAGCAGTGAACGGTGGGCAGATACGCAGTATTTT. It specifies CASSERWADTQYF.